This T cell receptor (beta chain) was observed in a study of blood T cell repertoires in COVID-19. Study-wide context: Researchers got acute and convalescent COVID-19 samples from the United States, Italy and Spain.

Profiling relied on immunoSEQ multiplex PCR, and the TCRdb table lists in-frame clones only, not all of them. The sample lists some 380,000 clones, 70% to 90% occurring once. The germline V gene encodes CDR1 MNHEY and CDR2 SMNVEV (reference sequence). Unmatched junction bases numbered 2, after V lost 1 base and J lost 7 bases. There are 15 residues in the CDR3. The sample comprised PBMCs or T cells enriched from blood (not recorded which). The chain links TRBV27 to TRBJ1-6, with 9 bases that match TRBD1. The sequence was obtained from a woman aged 40-49 years with acute COVID-19. The CDR3, as DNA: TGTGCCAGCAGTTTATGGGGACAGGGCAATTCACCCCTCCACTTT. Translating it yields CASSLWGQGNSPLHF.